The present T cell receptor (beta chain) was sequenced within a study of blood T cell repertoires in COVID-19. The wider study: Acute-phase and convalescent COVID-19 samples originated in the United States, Italy and Spain. Sources were T cells, B-cell-depleted T cells, or PBMCs; the material itself was cDNA or gDNA.

V was clipped by 4 bases and J by 8 bases; unmatched bases: 8. This CDR3 region has 14 residues. CDR1 and CDR2 from the germline V gene are SGHDN and FVKESK. Per the original data handling: Amplification with reference gene primers provided the estimates of nucleated cell counts. Sequencing was performed with immunoSEQ multiplex PCR; in TCRdb, only in-frame clones are kept and a portion is missing. The V and J calls and clone size were taken over from that table, and D and trimming were inferred from the DNA. The data show 650,000 to 800,000 clones, 85% to 90% seen once. Sequencing used peripheral blood. The chain carries TRBV14 and TRBJ1-2; TRBD1 agrees at 9 bases. This sequence originates from a woman between 18 and 29 years old with acute or convalescent COVID-19. In DNA form, the CDR3 reads TGTGCCAGCAGCCCTACAGGGGGCACGAAGGGCTACACCTTC. This translates into CASSPTGGTKGYTF.